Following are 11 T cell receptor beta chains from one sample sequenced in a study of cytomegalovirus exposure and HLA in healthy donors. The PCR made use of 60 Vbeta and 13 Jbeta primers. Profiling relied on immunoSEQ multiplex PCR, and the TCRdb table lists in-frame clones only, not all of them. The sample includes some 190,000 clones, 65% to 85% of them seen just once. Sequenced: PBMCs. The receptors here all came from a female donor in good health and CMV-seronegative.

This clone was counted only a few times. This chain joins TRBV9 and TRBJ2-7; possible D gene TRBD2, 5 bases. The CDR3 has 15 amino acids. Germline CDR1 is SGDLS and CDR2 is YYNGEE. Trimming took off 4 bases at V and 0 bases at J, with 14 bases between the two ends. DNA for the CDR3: TGTGCCAGCAGCATATCAGCGGAAAGCTCCTACGAGCAGTACTTC. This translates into CASSISAESSYEQYF.

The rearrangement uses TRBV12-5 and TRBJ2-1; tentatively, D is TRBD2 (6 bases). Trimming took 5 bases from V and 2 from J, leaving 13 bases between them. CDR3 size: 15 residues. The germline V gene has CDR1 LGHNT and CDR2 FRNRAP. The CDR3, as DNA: TGTGCTAGTGGTCCCCGACTAGAAGCCTACAATGAGCAGTTCTTC. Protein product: CASGPRLEAYNEQFF.

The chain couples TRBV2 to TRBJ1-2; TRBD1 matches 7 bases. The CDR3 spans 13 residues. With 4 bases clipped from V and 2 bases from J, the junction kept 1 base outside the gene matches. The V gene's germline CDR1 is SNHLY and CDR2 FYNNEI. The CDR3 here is CASSGRGNYGYTF. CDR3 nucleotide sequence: TGTGCCAGCAGTGGCAGGGGGAACTATGGCTACACCTTC.

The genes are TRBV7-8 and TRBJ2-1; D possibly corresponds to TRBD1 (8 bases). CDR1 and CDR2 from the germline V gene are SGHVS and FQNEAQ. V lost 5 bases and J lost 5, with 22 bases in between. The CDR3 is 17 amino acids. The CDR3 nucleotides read TGTGCCAGCAGCCTCCTACAGGGGGGGGTGGAACACAATGAGCAGTTCTTC. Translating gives CASSLLQGGVEHNEQFF.

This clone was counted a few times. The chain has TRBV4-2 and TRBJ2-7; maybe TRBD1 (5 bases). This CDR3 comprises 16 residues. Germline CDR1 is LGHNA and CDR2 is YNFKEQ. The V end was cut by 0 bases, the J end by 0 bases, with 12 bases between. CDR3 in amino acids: CASSQDQGASSYEQYF. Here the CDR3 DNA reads TGTGCCAGCAGCCAAGATCAGGGCGCAAGCTCCTACGAGCAGTACTTC.

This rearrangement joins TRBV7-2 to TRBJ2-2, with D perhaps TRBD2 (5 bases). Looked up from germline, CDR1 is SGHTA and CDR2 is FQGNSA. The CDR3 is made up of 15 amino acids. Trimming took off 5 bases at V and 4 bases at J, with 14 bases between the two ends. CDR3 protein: CASSPSLAGTGELFF. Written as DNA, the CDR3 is TGTGCCAGCAGCCCCTCGCTGGCGGGCACCGGGGAGCTGTTTTTT.

The CDR3 is CASRTQLSSYEQYF. Written as DNA, the CDR3 is TGTGCCAGCAGAACACAGCTAAGCTCCTACGAGCAGTACTTC. This chain joins TRBV6-5 and TRBJ2-7; D gene uncertain. This CDR3 comprises 14 residues. The germline V gene has CDR1 MNHEY and CDR2 SVGAGI. Trimming pared 6 bases from V and 0 bases from J, leaving 12 bases between.

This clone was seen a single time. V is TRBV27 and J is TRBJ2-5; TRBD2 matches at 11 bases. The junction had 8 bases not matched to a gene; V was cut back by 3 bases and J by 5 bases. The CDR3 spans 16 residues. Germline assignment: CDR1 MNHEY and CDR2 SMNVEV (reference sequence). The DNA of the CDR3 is TGTGCCAGCAGTTTCGGTAGCGGGAGGGCCGGGGAGACCCAGTACTTC. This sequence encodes CASSFGSGRAGETQYF.

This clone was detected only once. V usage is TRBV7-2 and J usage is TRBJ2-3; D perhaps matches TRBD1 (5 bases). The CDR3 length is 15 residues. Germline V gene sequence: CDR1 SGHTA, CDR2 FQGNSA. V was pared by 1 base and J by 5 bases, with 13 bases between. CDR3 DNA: TGTGCCAGCAGCTTAGGGCAGGGTTCTGGAGATACGCAGTATTTT. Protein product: CASSLGQGSGDTQYF.

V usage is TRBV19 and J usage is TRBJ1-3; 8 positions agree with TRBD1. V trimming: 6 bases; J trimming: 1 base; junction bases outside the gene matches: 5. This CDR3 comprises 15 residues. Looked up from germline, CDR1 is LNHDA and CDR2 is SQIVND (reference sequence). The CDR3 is CASRTGTGSGNTIYF. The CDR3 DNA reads TGTGCCAGTAGAACCGGGACAGGATCTGGAAACACCATATATTTT.

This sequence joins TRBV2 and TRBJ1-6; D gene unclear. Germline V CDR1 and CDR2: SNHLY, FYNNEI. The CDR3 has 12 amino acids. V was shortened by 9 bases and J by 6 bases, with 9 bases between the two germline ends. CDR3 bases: TGTGCCAGAGGAGACGGTAATTCACCCCTCCACTTT. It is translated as CARGDGNSPLHF.